This T cell receptor beta chain was obtained from a study of CD8+ T cells in alopecia areata. The study, taken as a whole, reports: Expanded CD8+ clones among the top 100, as well as scalp clonality, were significantly decreased by tofacitinib. Sequencing of scalp samples also captures resident alphabeta T cells of normal skin.

Details on this clone: Its antigen is not identified.

Treatment given: oral pan-JAK inhibitor, 5-10 mg twice daily. V was trimmed by 3 bases and J by 3 bases, leaving 5 bases between them. The germline CDR1 and CDR2 sequences are MNHEY and SMNVEV (reference sequence). The CDR3 is 13 amino acids. As the sequencing template, cDNA was produced by extracting RNA and reverse transcribing it. Assay used: immunoSEQ multiplex PCR; TCRdb lists only in-frame clones, some missing. The profile shows fewer than 150,000 clones, approximately 80% of them singletons. The origin of this receptor is a human donor with alopecia areata. The chain is built from TRBV27 and TRBJ1-4; no firm D call. Sequencing was performed on CD8+ T cells sorted from blood, taken at week 4, from a patient treated with tofacitinib. In DNA form, the CDR3 reads TGTGCCAGCAGTTTGATAGCTAATGAAAAACTGTTTTTT. Its protein product is CASSLIANEKLFF.